This is a list of T cell receptor beta chains from one sample in a study of PD-L1 blockade in urothelial cancer. Libraries were prepared by immunoSEQ multiplex PCR; TCRdb keeps only in-frame clonotypes and omits some of them. The sample lists roughly 45,000 clones; roughly 82% were seen once. The sequences come from PBMCs, collected around atezolizumab (anti-PD-L1) treatment. These receptors were collected from a man in his 60s with urothelial cancer. CDR3s include the opening cysteine and the closing phenylalanine or tryptophan. A D gene is named only where the DNA matches it firmly. The size field is filled for only some rows; it gives once, few, many or a size class.

>TRBJ2-1|TRBV7-2|.|15|.
CASSLERSSYNEQFF
TGTGCCAGCAGCTTAGAGCGGAGCTCCTACAATGAGCAGTTCTTC
>TRBJ2-2|TRBV11-2|.|13|.
CASSLAGTGELFF
TGTGCCAGCAGCTTAGCCGGGACCGGGGAGCTGTTTTTT
>TRBJ1-2|TRBV7-2|.|14|.
CASSTGGLNYGYTF
TGTGCCAGCAGCACCGGGGGGCTCAACTATGGCTACACCTTC
>TRBJ2-1|TRBV28|TRBD1|11|few
CASSLDREWVF
TGTGCCAGCAGTTTAGACAGGGAGTGGGTCTTC
>TRBJ2-5|TRBV29-1|TRBD2|14|.
CSVRASGREETQYF
TGCAGCGTTCGGGCTAGCGGGCGTGAAGAGACCCAGTACTTC
>TRBJ2-7|TRBV7-2|TRBD1|15|.
CASSQSGTGTYEQYF
TGTGCCAGCAGCCAAAGCGGGACAGGGACGTACGAGCAGTACTTC
>TRBJ1-5|TRBV5-5|.|16|.
CASSRAADYSNQPQHF
TGTGCCAGCAGCCGAGCGGCGGATTATAGCAATCAGCCCCAGCATTTT
>TRBJ2-1|TRBV11-2|TRBD2|17|.
CASSPRLAGGYYNEQFF
TGTGCCAGCAGCCCACGACTAGCGGGAGGGTATTACAATGAGCAGTTCTTC
>TRBJ2-7|TRBV6-1|.|14|.
CASSALAISYEQYF
TGTGCCAGCAGTGCCCTAGCGATTTCCTATGAGCAGTACTTC
>TRBJ2-5|TRBV5-1|TRBD2|16|.
CASSPGTSGGAETQYF
TGCGCCAGCAGCCCTGGGACTAGCGGAGGGGCGGAGACCCAGTACTTC
>TRBJ2-7|TRBV15|.|16|.
CATSRDSSDTISEQYF
TGTGCCACCAGCAGAGATTCTTCGGACACCATCTCCGAGCAGTACTTC
>TRBJ2-7|TRBV5-4|.|15|.
CASSLGTTSSYEQYF
TGTGCCAGCAGCTTGGGGACAACCTCCTCCTACGAGCAGTACTTC
>TRBJ1-1|TRBV4-2|.|14|few
CASSQDHTNTEAFF
TGTGCCAGCAGCCAAGACCACACGAACACTGAAGCTTTCTTT
>TRBJ2-7|TRBV28|.|12|.
CASSYSSYEQYF
TGTGCCAGCAGTTACAGCTCCTACGAGCAGTACTTC
>TRBJ1-5|TRBV6-1|TRBD1|15|.
CASQDRRDSNQPQHF
TGTGCCAGCCAGGACAGGCGAGATAGCAATCAGCCCCAGCATTTT
>TRBJ1-5|TRBV7-2|.|17|.
CASSDRRGGASNQPQHF
TGTGCCAGCAGCGATCGTCGTGGGGGGGCTAGCAATCAGCCCCAGCATTTT
>TRBJ2-5|TRBV15|.|14|.
CATSSFGGGETQYF
TGTGCCACCAGCTCCTTCGGAGGGGGCGAGACCCAGTACTTC
>TRBJ1-4|TRBV5-1|TRBD1|14|.
CASSRDRGDGKLFF
TGCGCCAGCAGCCGGGACAGGGGGGACGGAAAACTGTTTTTT
>TRBJ2-1|TRBV19|.|15|.
CASSIRGLPNNEQFF
TGTGCCAGTAGTATAAGGGGACTTCCAAACAATGAGCAGTTCTTC
>TRBJ1-2|TRBV28|TRBD1|18|.
CASSLPRFTGVVDKGYTF
TGTGCCAGCAGTTTACCGAGATTTACAGGGGTAGTAGATAAAGGCTACACCTTC
>TRBJ1-3|TRBV11-3|.|16|.
CASSVWRGGGVNTIYF
TGTGCCAGCAGCGTTTGGAGGGGGGGTGGGGTAAACACCATATATTTT
>TRBJ2-2|TRBV28|.|13|.
CASSWWESGELFF
TGTGCCAGCAGTTGGTGGGAGTCCGGGGAGCTGTTTTTT
>TRBJ2-7|TRBV7-2|TRBD1|14|.
CASSSGQGAGEQYF
TGTGCCAGCAGCTCTGGACAGGGGGCCGGCGAGCAGTACTTC
>TRBJ1-5|TRBV5-4|TRBD1|14|.
CASSSGTGGQPQHF
TGTGCCAGCAGCAGCGGGACAGGGGGCCAGCCCCAGCATTTT
>TRBJ1-5|TRBV4-2|TRBD1|17|.
CASRKSTGGDSNQPQHF
TGTGCCAGCAGGAAGTCAACAGGGGGCGATAGCAATCAGCCCCAGCATTTT
>TRBJ1-2|TRBV4-2|TRBD1|16|.
CASSQDSPGGQDGYTF
TGTGCCAGCAGCCAAGATAGTCCAGGGGGCCAGGATGGCTACACCTTC
>TRBJ2-3|TRBV9|.|15|.
CASSSMGLARDTQYF
TGTGCCAGCAGCTCCATGGGCCTAGCGAGAGATACGCAGTATTTT
>TRBJ2-5|TRBV20-1|.|11|.
CSALAPETQYF
TGCAGTGCTCTGGCTCCAGAGACCCAGTACTTC
>TRBJ2-7|TRBV29-1|TRBD2|14|.
CSVRETSGSGEQYF
TGCAGCGTTCGTGAGACTAGCGGGTCGGGAGAGCAGTACTTC
>TRBJ2-7|TRBV6-6|.|13|many
CASSYSSLEGSDF
TGTGCCAGCAGCTATTCCAGCCTAGAGGGATCCGACTTC
>TRBJ2-7|TRBV4-1|TRBD2|16|.
CASSQDQSGRAYEQYF
TGCGCCAGCAGCCAAGATCAGAGCGGGAGGGCCTACGAGCAGTACTTC
>TRBJ1-2|TRBV7-2|.|14|.
CASSLSGSRSHNTF
TGTGCCAGCAGCTTATCGGGTAGTAGGTCCCACAATACCTTC
>TRBJ2-5|TRBV6-5|TRBD1|15|.
CASKPGQASQETQYF
TGTGCCAGCAAACCGGGACAGGCTTCACAAGAGACCCAGTACTTC
>TRBJ2-4|TRBV13|TRBD1|17|.
CASSLDRAGGAKNIQYF
TGTGCCAGCAGCTTAGATCGGGCAGGGGGAGCCAAAAACATTCAGTACTTC